This TCR beta chain was sequenced during a study of beta chain features in type 1 diabetes. Findings and caveats of the study: In every one of the four CD4+ subsets, TCRB CDR3s were moderately but significantly shorter in Type 1 diabetes patients.

Per the germline V gene, CDR1 is SGHVS and CDR2 is FQNEAQ. There are 16 residues in the CDR3. J gave up 1 base and V 4 bases, and 5 bases lay outside the gene matches. Reverse transcription of all isolated RNA meant that expressed TCRB transcripts were sequenced. Measured with immunoSEQ multiplex PCR; TCRdb has only the in-frame clones, and not every one. In the table there are 310,000 or so clones, around 9% of which are singletons. On this clone: Its antigen remains unknown.

CD45RO/CCR7/CD25/CD127/CD95/CD27 separated CD4+ naive, central memory, regulatory and stem cell-like memory cells by sorting. In all sorted populations, purity surpassed 95%. Sample: central memory CD4+ T cells from blood. The chain carries TRBV7-8 and TRBJ2-3, with 10 bases that match TRBD1. The sequence derives from a man aged 25-45 years with type 1 diabetes. The CDR3 DNA follows: TGTGCCAGCAGCTGGGGACAGGGGTTGGGCACAGATACGCAGTATTTT. This sequence encodes CASSWGQGLGTDTQYF.